The 9 T cell receptor beta chains below come from one sample, sequenced in a study of T cell responses to AZD1222 COVID-19 vaccine. Libraries were prepared by immunoSEQ multiplex PCR; TCRdb keeps only in-frame clonotypes and omits some of them. The table includes about 130,000 clones, nearly 90% detected once. Here the sequenced sample was peripheral blood, taken 28 days after the second AZD1222 dose. The receptors were gathered from an adult who received the AZD1222 COVID-19 vaccine.

The chain combines TRBV2 with TRBJ2-1; D possibly corresponds to TRBD1 (6 bases). The CDR3 is 14 amino acids. The V gene lost 6 bases and the J gene lost 0 bases, with 9 bases spanning the gap. Germline-derived CDR1 and CDR2 are SNHLY and FYNNEI. The CDR3 region has the DNA TGTGCCAGCAGAGCGGACAGCTCCTACAATGAGCAGTTCTTC. It is translated as CASRADSSYNEQFF.

The CDR3 here is CASSLTGTSFHEQYF. DNA of the CDR3: TGTGCCAGCAGCTTAACGGGGACTAGCTTCCACGAGCAGTACTTC. The gene calls are TRBV7-2 and TRBJ2-7; TRBD2 matches at 9 bases. The CDR3 has 15 amino acids. Germline V CDR1 and CDR2: SGHTA, FQGNSA. With V trimmed by 2 bases and J by 5 bases, 7 bases remained unmatched.

The rearrangement links TRBV10-3 to TRBJ1-1, with D possibly matching TRBD1 (5 bases). The V end was cut by 7 bases, the J end by 4 bases, with 13 bases between. The length of the CDR3 is 13 residues. CDR1 and CDR2 from the germline V gene are ENHRY and SYGVKD. CDR3 sequence reads: CAINLGRGTEAFF. Here the CDR3 DNA reads TGTGCCATCAACCTGGGGCGGGGCACTGAAGCTTTCTTT.

This rearrangement joins TRBV2 to TRBJ1-5, with D unresolved. The CDR3 has 15 amino acids. The germline CDR1 and CDR2 sequences are SNHLY and FYNNEI. Trimming removed 0 bases at V and 2 bases at J, with 8 bases between. The CDR3 DNA sequence: TGTGCCAGCAGTGAAGCCGTTGCTCGCAATCAGCCCCAGCATTTT. Its protein is CASSEAVARNQPQHF.

This clone was seen just once. The rearrangement joins TRBV7-9 to TRBJ1-2, with 9 bases fitting TRBD1. Unmatched junction bases numbered 7, after V lost 4 bases and J lost 7 bases. Germline V lookup: CDR1 SEHNR, CDR2 FQNEAQ (reference sequence). The CDR3 has 14 amino acids. The CDR3 nucleotides read TGTGCCAGCAGCTCCGGGACAGGGTATGGTGGCTACACCTTC. This encodes CASSSGTGYGGYTF.

The CDR3 DNA reads TGTGCCAGCAGCTACGGACAGGGTTCTAAAGCTTTCTTT. Protein sequence: CASSYGQGSKAFF. The gene calls are TRBV7-3 and TRBJ1-1, with TRBD1 identical over 8 bases. CDR3 length equals 13 residues. The germline CDR1 and CDR2 sequences are SGHTA and FQGTGA. The trim removed 4 bases at V and 9 bases at J, leaving 7 bases unmatched. Full variable domain (remainder filled in from reference TRBV7-3 and TRBJ1-1): GAGVSQTPSNKVTEKGKYVELRCDPISGHTALYWYRQSLGQGPEFLIYFQGTGAADDSGLPNDRFFAVRPEGSVSTLKIQRTERGDSAVYLCASSYGQGSKAFFGQGTRLTVV.

This clone was recorded a few times. The chain has TRBV29-1 and TRBJ2-3, with 9 bases lining up with TRBD2. Germline lookup yields CDR1 SQVTM and CDR2 ANQGSEA. The CDR3 is 16 residues long. The CDR3 spells CAFGTVAGVRTDTQYF. Written as DNA, the CDR3 is TGCGCCTTCGGGACTGTAGCGGGAGTCCGCACAGATACGCAGTATTTT.

V usage is TRBV28 and J usage is TRBJ1-3; D unresolved. V was cut by 4 bases and J by 0 bases, with 13 bases left in between. This CDR3 contains 16 residues. Germline values: CDR1 MDHEN, CDR2 SYDVKM. The CDR3 reads CASSSQTALSGNTIYF. The DNA of the CDR3 is TGTGCCAGCAGTTCCCAGACGGCTCTCTCTGGAAACACCATATATTTT.

The V and J genes are TRBV5-1 and TRBJ1-4; 7 nucleotides align to TRBD1. Germline V lookup: CDR1 SGHRS, CDR2 YFSETQ. This CDR3 is built from 14 residues. The ends lost 4 bases at V and 8 bases at J; junction bases unmatched: 8. CDR3 amino acids: CASSPDRVDEKLFF. CDR3 DNA sequence: TGCGCCAGCAGCCCAGACAGGGTGGACGAAAAACTGTTTTTT.